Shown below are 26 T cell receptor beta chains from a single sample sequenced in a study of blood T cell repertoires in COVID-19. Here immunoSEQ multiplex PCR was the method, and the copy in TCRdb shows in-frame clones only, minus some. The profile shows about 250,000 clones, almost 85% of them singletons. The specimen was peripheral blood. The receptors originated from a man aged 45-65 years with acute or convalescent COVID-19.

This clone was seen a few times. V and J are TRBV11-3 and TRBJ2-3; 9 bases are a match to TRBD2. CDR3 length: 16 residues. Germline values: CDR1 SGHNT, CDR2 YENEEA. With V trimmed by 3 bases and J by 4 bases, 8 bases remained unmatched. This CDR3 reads CASSFVSGSRADTQYF. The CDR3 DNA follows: TGTGCCAGCAGCTTCGTTAGCGGGAGTCGTGCAGATACGCAGTATTTT.

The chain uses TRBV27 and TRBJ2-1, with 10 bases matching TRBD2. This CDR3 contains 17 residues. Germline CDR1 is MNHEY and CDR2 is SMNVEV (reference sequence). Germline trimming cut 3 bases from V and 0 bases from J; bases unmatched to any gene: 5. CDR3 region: CASSFVASGSSYNEQFF. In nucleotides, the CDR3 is TGTGCCAGCAGTTTTGTAGCTAGCGGGAGCTCCTACAATGAGCAGTTCTTC.

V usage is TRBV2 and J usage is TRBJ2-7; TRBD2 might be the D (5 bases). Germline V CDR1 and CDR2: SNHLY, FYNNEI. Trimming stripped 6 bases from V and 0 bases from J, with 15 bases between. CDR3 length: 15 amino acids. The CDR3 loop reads CASSEPEASSYEQYF. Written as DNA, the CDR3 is TGTGCCAGCAGCGAACCGGAGGCTAGCTCCTACGAGCAGTACTTC.

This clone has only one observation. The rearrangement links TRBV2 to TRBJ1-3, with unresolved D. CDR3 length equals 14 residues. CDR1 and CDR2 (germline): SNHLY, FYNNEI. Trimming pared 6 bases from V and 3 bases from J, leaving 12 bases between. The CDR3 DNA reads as TGTGCCAGCAGGTCACCCACGGGTGGAAACACCATATATTTT. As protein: CASRSPTGGNTIYF.

The CDR3 DNA is TGTGCCAGCTCACCGGACACCCCTAACTATGGCTACACCTTC. Translation gives CASSPDTPNYGYTF. The rearrangement links TRBV18 to TRBJ1-2, with D maybe TRBD1 (5 bases). CDR3 length: 14 residues. With 3 bases removed from V and 0 bases from J, the gap between germline ends came to 8 bases. Looked up from germline, CDR1 is KGHSH and CDR2 is LQKENI.

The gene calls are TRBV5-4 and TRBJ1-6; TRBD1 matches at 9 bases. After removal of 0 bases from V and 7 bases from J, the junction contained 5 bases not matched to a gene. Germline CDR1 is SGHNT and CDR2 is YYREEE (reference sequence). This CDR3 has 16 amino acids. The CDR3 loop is CASSLEAGQGNSPLHF. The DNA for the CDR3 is TGTGCCAGCAGCTTGGAAGCGGGACAGGGAAATTCACCCCTCCACTTT.

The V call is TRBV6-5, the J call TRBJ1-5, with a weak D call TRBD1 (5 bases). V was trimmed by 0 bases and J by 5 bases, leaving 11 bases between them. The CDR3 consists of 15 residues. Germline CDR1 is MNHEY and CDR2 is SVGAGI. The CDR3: CASSYSNQGYQPQHF. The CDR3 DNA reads TGTGCCAGCAGTTACTCGAATCAGGGCTATCAGCCCCAGCATTTT.

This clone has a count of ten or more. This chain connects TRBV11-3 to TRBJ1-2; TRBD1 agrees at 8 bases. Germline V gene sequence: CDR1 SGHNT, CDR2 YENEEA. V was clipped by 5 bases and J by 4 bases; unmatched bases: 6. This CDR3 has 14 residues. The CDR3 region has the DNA TGTGCCAGCAGCGACCCAGGGGGCGTCTATGGCTACACCTTC. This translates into CASSDPGGVYGYTF.

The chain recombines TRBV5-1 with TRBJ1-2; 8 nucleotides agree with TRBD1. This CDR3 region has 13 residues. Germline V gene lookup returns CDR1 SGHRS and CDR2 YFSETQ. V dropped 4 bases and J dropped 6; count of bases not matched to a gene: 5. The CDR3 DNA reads TGCGCCAGCAGCCCGACAGGGGCGCATGGCTACACCTTC. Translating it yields CASSPTGAHGYTF.

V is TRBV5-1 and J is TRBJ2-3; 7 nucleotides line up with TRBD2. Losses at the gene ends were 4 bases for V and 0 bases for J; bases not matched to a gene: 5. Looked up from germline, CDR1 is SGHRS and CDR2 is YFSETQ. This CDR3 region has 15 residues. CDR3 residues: CASSLWGGSTDTQYF. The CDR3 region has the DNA TGCGCCAGCAGCCTGTGGGGGGGAAGCACAGATACGCAGTATTTT.

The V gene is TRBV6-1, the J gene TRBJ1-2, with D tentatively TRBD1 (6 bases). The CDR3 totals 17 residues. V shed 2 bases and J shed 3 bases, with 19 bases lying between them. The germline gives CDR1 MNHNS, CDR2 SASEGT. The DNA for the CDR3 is TGTGCCAGCAGTGAAAGCATCTTGGAGGCAGGGGACTATGGCTACACCTTC. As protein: CASSESILEAGDYGYTF.

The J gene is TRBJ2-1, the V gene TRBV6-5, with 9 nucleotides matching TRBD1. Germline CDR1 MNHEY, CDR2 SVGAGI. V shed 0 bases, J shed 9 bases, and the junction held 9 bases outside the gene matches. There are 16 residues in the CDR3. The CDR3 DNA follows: TGTGCCAGCAGTTACTCCCCGGGACAGGGATGGGGTGAGCAGTTCTTC. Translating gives CASSYSPGQGWGEQFF.

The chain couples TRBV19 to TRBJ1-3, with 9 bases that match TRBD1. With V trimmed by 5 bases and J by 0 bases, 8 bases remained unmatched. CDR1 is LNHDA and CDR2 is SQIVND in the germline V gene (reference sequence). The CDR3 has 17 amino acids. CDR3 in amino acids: CASSLRTGEYSGNTIYF. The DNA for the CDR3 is TGTGCCAGTAGTCTTCGGACAGGGGAGTACTCTGGAAACACCATATATTTT.

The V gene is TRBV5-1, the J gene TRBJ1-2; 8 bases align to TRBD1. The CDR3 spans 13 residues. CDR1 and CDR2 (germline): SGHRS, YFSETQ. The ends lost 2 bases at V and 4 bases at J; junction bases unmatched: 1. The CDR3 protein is CASSFTGGYGYTF. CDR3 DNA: TGCGCCAGCAGCTTCACAGGGGGCTATGGCTACACCTTC.

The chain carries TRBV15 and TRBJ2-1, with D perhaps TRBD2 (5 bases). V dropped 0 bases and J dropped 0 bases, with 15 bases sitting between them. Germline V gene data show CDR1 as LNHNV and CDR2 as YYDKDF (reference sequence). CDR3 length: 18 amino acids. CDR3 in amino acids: CATSRESSASASYNEQFF. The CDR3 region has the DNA TGTGCCACCAGCAGAGAAAGTAGCGCTTCGGCCTCCTACAATGAGCAGTTCTTC.

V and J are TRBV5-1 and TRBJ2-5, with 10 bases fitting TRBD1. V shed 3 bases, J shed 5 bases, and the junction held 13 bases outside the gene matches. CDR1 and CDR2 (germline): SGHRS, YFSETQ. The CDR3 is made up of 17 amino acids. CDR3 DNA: TGCGCCAGCAGCTCTTTTCCCCAAGACAGGGGGCGGGAGACCCAGTACTTC. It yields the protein CASSSFPQDRGRETQYF. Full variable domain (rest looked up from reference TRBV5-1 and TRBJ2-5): KAGVTQTPRYLIKTRGQQVTLSCSPISGHRSVSWYQQTPGQGLQFLFEYFSETQRNKGNFPGRFSGRQFSNSRSEMNVSTLELGDSALYLCASSSFPQDRGRETQYFGPGTRLLVL.

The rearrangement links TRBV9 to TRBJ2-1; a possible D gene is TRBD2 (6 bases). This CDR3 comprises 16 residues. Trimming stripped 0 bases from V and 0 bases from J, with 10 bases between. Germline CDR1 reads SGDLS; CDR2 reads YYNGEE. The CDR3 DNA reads TGTGCCAGCAGCGTAGGATCTAGCGTCTCCTACAATGAGCAGTTCTTC. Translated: CASSVGSSVSYNEQFF.

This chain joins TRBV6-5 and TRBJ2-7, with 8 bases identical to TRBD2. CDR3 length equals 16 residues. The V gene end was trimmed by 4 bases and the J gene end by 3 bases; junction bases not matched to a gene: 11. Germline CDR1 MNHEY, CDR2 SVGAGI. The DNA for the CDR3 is TGTGCCAGCAGTTGGGGGATGGTAGCGGGGTTCTACGAGCAGTACTTC. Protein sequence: CASSWGMVAGFYEQYF.

The CDR3 DNA reads as TGTGCCAGCAGCTTAGAACAGGGAGGGGGCTATGGCTACACCTTC. It is translated as CASSLEQGGGYGYTF. The rearrangement links TRBV11-2 to TRBJ1-2; possible D gene TRBD1, 6 bases. Trimming stripped 0 bases from V and 4 bases from J, with 12 bases between. The CDR3 consists of 15 residues. Germline CDR1 and CDR2: SGHAT and FQNNGV.

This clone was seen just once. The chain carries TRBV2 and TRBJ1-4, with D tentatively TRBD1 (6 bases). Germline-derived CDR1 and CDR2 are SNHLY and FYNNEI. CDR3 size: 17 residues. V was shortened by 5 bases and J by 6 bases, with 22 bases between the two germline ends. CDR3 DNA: TGTGCCAGCAGTTCGGAGCCTTGGCCAGGGGCAGATGAAAAACTGTTTTTT. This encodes CASSSEPWPGADEKLFF.

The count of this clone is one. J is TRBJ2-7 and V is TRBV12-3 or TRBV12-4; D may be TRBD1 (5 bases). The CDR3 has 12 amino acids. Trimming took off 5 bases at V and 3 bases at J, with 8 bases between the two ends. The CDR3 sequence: CASSPDNYEQYF. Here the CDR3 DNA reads TGTGCCAGCAGTCCGGACAACTACGAGCAGTACTTC.

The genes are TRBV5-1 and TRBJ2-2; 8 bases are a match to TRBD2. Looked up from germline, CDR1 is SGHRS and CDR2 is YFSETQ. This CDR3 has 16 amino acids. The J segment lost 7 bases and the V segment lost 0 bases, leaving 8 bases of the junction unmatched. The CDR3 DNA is TGCGCCAGCAGCTTGGCCAGCGGGAGTTTGAGCGGGGAGCTGTTTTTT. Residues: CASSLASGSLSGELFF.

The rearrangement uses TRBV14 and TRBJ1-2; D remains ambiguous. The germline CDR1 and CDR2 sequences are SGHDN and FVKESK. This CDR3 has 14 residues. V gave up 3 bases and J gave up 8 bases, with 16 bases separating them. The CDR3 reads CASSHFDQISGYTF. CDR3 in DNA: TGTGCCAGCAGCCACTTCGATCAGATTTCGGGCTACACCTTC.

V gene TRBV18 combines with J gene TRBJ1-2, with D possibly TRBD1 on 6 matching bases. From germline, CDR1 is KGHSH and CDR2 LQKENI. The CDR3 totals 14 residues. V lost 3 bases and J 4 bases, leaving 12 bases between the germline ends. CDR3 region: CASSPADSFYGYTF. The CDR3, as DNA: TGTGCCAGCTCACCTGCGGACAGCTTCTATGGCTACACCTTC.

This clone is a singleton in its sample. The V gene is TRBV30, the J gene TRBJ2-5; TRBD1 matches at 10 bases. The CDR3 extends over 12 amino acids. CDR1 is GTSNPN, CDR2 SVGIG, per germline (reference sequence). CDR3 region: CASTGGMETQYF. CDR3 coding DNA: TGTGCTTCGACAGGGGGCATGGAGACCCAGTACTTC.

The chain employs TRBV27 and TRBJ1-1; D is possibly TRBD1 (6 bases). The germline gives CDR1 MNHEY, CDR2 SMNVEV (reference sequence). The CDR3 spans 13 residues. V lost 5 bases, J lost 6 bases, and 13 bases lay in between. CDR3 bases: TGTGCCAGCAGTCCGGAGGACAGAGCTGAAGCTTTCTTT. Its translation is CASSPEDRAEAFF.